The rows below give T cell receptor beta chains drawn from one sample of a study of patients and donors after allogeneic stem cell transplantation. From the RT-PCR reads, TCRdb called clonotypes with MiXCR, one entry per CDR3 protein. The repertoire has 150,000 or so distinct CDR3 sequences, about 24% of them found once; the top ten carry approximately 26%. Sequenced input: blood, either unsorted or a sorted T cell fraction (not recorded which). These receptors all come from a human donor who was either an allogeneic HSCT recipient or a stem cell or donor lymphocyte infusion donor (not recorded which). It is not recorded whose cells these are; they may come from a transplant donor. Each CDR3 is given with its conserved first and last residue. The D gene is left open where the match is weak. Clone size is stated in some rows and not others, as once, few, many or a class when expanded.

NA	NA	TRBV20-1	13	TRBJ1-1	CSASTEPSTEAFF	TGCAGTGCTAGTACCGAGCCTTCCACTGAAGCTTTCTTT
few	TRBD1	TRBV12-3/TRBV12-4	16	TRBJ2-7	CASRGKGADRDGEQYF	TGTGCCAGCAGGGGGAAGGGAGCCGACAGGGACGGCGAGCAGTACTTC
NA	TRBD2	TRBV12-3/TRBV12-4	17	TRBJ2-1	CASSPAGTKILYNEQFF	TGTGCCAGCAGCCCAGCCGGGACTAAGATCCTCTACAATGAGCAGTTCTTC
few	NA	TRBV12-3/TRBV12-4	13	TRBJ1-1	CASSHLVNTEAFF	TGTGCCAGCAGTCACTTAGTGAACACTGAAGCTTTCTTT
NA	TRBD1	TRBV6-5	13	TRBJ1-2	CASTRTGKDGYTF	TGTGCCAGCACTCGGACAGGGAAGGATGGCTACACCTTC
few	NA	TRBV7-7	13	TRBJ2-5	CASSLGSGETQYF	TGTGCTAGCAGCCTTGGGTCCGGAGAGACCCAGTACTTC
NA	NA	TRBV12-5	18	TRBJ2-7	CASGLVRSGTKISYEQYF	TGTGCTAGTGGTTTGGTACGGTCCGGGACAAAAATTTCCTACGAGCAGTACTTC
many	NA	TRBV12-3/TRBV12-4	14	TRBJ1-5	CASTSGGSNQPQHF	TGTGCCAGCACCTCTGGAGGAAGCAATCAGCCCCAGCATTTT
many	NA	TRBV7-8	15	TRBJ1-5	CASSPRRTVYQPQHF	TGTGCCAGCAGCCCGCGTAGGACAGTTTATCAGCCCCAGCATTTT
few	TRBD1	TRBV9	15	TRBJ1-1	CASSVGQDRGTEAFF	TGTGCCAGCAGCGTAGGACAGGACAGGGGGACTGAAGCTTTCTTT
few	TRBD2	TRBV20-1	19	TRBJ2-1	CSAPLTPGQRGNSYNEQFF	TGCAGTGCTCCACTGACCCCCGGGCAGCGGGGGAACTCCTACAATGAGCAGTTCTTC
NA	NA	TRBV4-3	17	TRBJ1-1	CASSQDGGTLGSTEAFF	TGCGCCAGCAGCCAAGATGGGGGGACCCTCGGGAGCACTGAAGCTTTCTTT
many	NA	TRBV7-2	16	TRBJ1-6	CASSLESSSYNSPLHF	TGTGCCAGCAGCTTAGAGTCCAGCTCCTATAATTCACCCCTCCACTTT
NA	NA	TRBV4-3	18	TRBJ1-6	CASSPGTGTDSYNSPLHF	TGCGCCAGCAGCCCGGGAACAGGGACCGACTCCTATAATTCACCCCTCCACTTT
few	NA	TRBV6-5	13	TRBJ2-7	CASSYRESYEQYF	TGTGCCAGCAGTTACCGGGAGTCCTACGAGCAGTACTTC
NA	NA	TRBV20-1	16	TRBJ1-2	CSANPATRGAVEGYTF	TGCAGTGCTAACCCCGCCACTCGGGGGGCCGTTGAAGGCTACACCTTC
NA	NA	TRBV6-1	17	TRBJ1-5	CASSGSYGRGYNQPQHF	TGTGCCAGCAGTGGGAGTTATGGCAGGGGTTACAATCAGCCCCAGCATTTT
NA	TRBD1	TRBV20-1	15	TRBJ2-7	CSARDKDRGTYEQYF	TGCAGTGCTAGAGACAAGGACAGGGGGACGTACGAGCAGTACTTC
NA	NA	TRBV12-3/TRBV12-4	12	TRBJ1-5	CASSLSSQPQHF	TGTGCCAGCAGCCTATCGTCACAGCCCCAGCATTTT
NA	TRBD1	TRBV12-3/TRBV12-4	16	TRBJ1-5	CASSPRGQGANQPQHF	TGTGCCAGCAGCCCAAGGGGACAGGGGGCGAATCAGCCCCAGCATTTT
NA	TRBD2	TRBV6-2/TRBV6-3	15	TRBJ2-1	CASSHRLAGANEQFF	TGTGCCAGCAGCCACCGGCTAGCGGGAGCTAATGAGCAGTTCTTC
NA	NA	TRBV11-1	17	TRBJ2-1	CASSLAQGLSSYNEQFF	TGTGCCAGCAGCTTAGCGCAGGGACTCAGCTCCTACAATGAGCAGTTCTTC
few	NA	TRBV3-1	14	TRBJ2-1	CASSPPRSYNEQFF	TGTGCCAGCAGCCCCCCGCGATCCTACAATGAGCAGTTCTTC
many	NA	TRBV5-1	12	TRBJ1-3	CASSLVGNTIYF	TGTGCCAGCAGTCTCGTAGGAAACACCATATATTTT
NA	NA	TRBV28	14	TRBJ2-7	CASLKPGRSYEQYF	TGTGCCAGCCTTAAGCCGGGACGGAGCTACGAGCAGTACTTC
NA	NA	TRBV7-9	14	TRBJ1-4	CASSEQGLDEKLFF	TGTGCCAGCAGTGAACAGGGTTTGGATGAAAAACTGTTTTTT
few	NA	TRBV29-1	13	TRBJ1-5	CSVGTDSNQPQHF	TGCAGCGTTGGGACAGATAGCAATCAGCCCCAGCATTTT
NA	NA	TRBV5-1	11	TRBJ2-5	CASSGQETQYF	TGCGCCAGCAGCGGCCAAGAGACCCAGTACTTC
NA	TRBD1	TRBV12-3/TRBV12-4	14	TRBJ2-1	CASSHWAGGDEQFF	TGTGCCAGCAGCCATTGGGCAGGGGGCGATGAGCAGTTCTTC
NA	NA	TRBV12-3/TRBV12-4	16	TRBJ2-2	CASSASGGGDTGELFF	TGTGCCAGCAGCGCATCTGGGGGGGGCGACACCGGGGAGCTGTTTTTT
NA	NA	TRBV12-3/TRBV12-4	13	TRBJ1-1	CASSPGTPDEAFF	TGTGCCAGCAGTCCGGGGACACCAGATGAAGCTTTCTTT
NA	TRBD1	TRBV5-1	16	TRBJ1-2	CASSLAPGDSRYGYTF	TGCGCCAGCAGCTTGGCCCCCGGGGACAGTCGGTATGGCTACACCTTC
NA	NA	TRBV4-2	15	TRBJ2-5	CASSPRGGDQETQYF	TGTGCCAGCAGCCCCCGAGGAGGCGACCAAGAGACCCAGTACTTC
NA	TRBD2	TRBV7-3	15	TRBJ2-1	CASSFSGSSYNEQFF	TGTGCCAGCAGCTTTAGCGGGAGCTCCTACAATGAGCAGTTCTTC
NA	NA	TRBV7-9	15	TRBJ1-2	CASSSRTASNYGYTF	TGTGCCAGCAGCTCTAGAACAGCATCTAACTATGGCTACACCTTC
few	TRBD2	TRBV29-1	17	TRBJ2-1	CSVRYSGTSGSYNEQFF	TGCAGCGTTCGATATTCCGGGACTAGCGGCTCCTACAATGAGCAGTTCTTC
NA	TRBD1	TRBV4-1	14	TRBJ1-2	CASTGTGDNYAYTF	TGCGCCAGCACCGGGACAGGGGACAACTATGCCTACACCTTC
NA	NA	TRBV6-2/TRBV6-3	15	TRBJ2-6	CASQKASSGANVLTF	TGTGCCAGCCAGAAAGCCAGCTCTGGGGCCAACGTCCTGACTTTC
NA	NA	TRBV27	13	TRBJ2-7	CASTATGSYEQYF	TGTGCCAGCACCGCTACAGGGTCCTACGAGCAGTACTTC
many	TRBD1	TRBV20-1	13	TRBJ1-1	CSGGTGGVTEAFF	TGCAGTGGAGGGACAGGGGGAGTCACTGAAGCTTTCTTT
few	NA	TRBV3-1	13	TRBJ1-4	CASSQVRGNKLFF	TGTGCCAGCAGCCAAGTGAGGGGGAATAAACTGTTTTTT
NA	TRBD1	TRBV5-1	17	TRBJ1-1	CASSLGYRGRSSTEAFF	TGCGCCAGCAGCTTGGGATACAGGGGACGGTCTTCCACTGAAGCTTTCTTT